These 18 T cell receptor beta chains came from one sample sequenced in a study of shared clonotypes between healthy human individuals. The data were produced by immunoSEQ multiplex PCR, yet TCRdb's version contains in-frame clones alone and is incomplete. Of 2 million to 2.5 million clones listed, under 95% are singletons. The sample consisted of naive CD4+ T cells from PBMCs. Stated subset: CD45RA+ positively selected. Source of these receptors: a man aged 18 to 29 in good health. Some clones in this sample may be carry-over from other donors' samples.

A note on this clone: Different DNA sequences within this sample yield the same CDR3. The chain employs TRBV9 and TRBJ2-3, with TRBD2 identical over 8 bases. Germline V gene sequence: CDR1 SGDLS, CDR2 YYNGEE. Unmatched junction bases numbered 7, after V lost 4 bases and J lost 0 bases. The CDR3 runs to 16 residues. CDR3 nucleotide sequence: TGTGCCAGCAGCCCCCGCACTAGCGGTAGCACAGATACGCAGTATTTT. Translated, it gives CASSPRTSGSTDTQYF.

CDR3 region: CASSQVTASEKLFF. CDR3 nucleotide sequence: TGCGCCAGCAGCCAAGTAACTGCTAGTGAAAAACTGTTTTTT. V gene TRBV4-1 combines with J gene TRBJ1-4, with no clear D. This CDR3 spans 14 amino acids. From germline, CDR1 is MGHRA and CDR2 YSYEKL. The V end was cut by 1 base, the J end by 7 bases, with 10 bases between.

The V and J genes are TRBV4-1 and TRBJ2-5; D remains ambiguous. The CDR3 loop spans 16 amino acids. The V and J ends lost 0 bases and 5 bases respectively, with 16 bases between them. Germline V gives CDR1 MGHRA, CDR2 YSYEKL. The CDR3 sequence: CASSQEGAPFGETQYF. CDR3 nucleotide sequence: TGCGCCAGCAGCCAAGAAGGCGCCCCCTTTGGCGAGACCCAGTACTTC.

This rearrangement joins TRBV7-2 to TRBJ2-7, with 7 bases aligning to TRBD1. After removal of 1 base from V and 2 bases from J, the junction contained 5 bases not matched to a gene. This CDR3 contains 15 residues. Germline V CDR1 and CDR2: SGHTA, FQGNSA. CDR3 nucleotides: TGTGCCAGCAGCTTAGTAGGGACAGATACCTACGAGCAGTACTTC. Encoded protein: CASSLVGTDTYEQYF.

Remarks on this clone: The sample contains more than one DNA sequence encoding this CDR3. The chain links TRBV5-1 to TRBJ2-7; D is tentatively TRBD1 or TRBD2 (5 bases each). This CDR3 region has 14 residues. Deletions cut 2 bases from V and 0 bases from J, with 9 bases between. The germline CDR1 and CDR2 sequences are SGHRS and YFSETQ. In DNA form, the CDR3 reads TGCGCCAGCAGCTTAGCAGGGAGCTCCTACGAGCAGTACTTC. Protein: CASSLAGSSYEQYF. Filled out from reference TRBV5-1 and TRBJ2-7, the complete variable domain reads KAGVTQTPRYLIKTRGQQVTLSCSPISGHRSVSWYQQTPGQGLQFLFEYFSETQRNKGNFPGRFSGRQFSNSRSEMNVSTLELGDSALYLCASSLAGSSYEQYFGPGTRLTVT.

The genes are TRBV5-1 and TRBJ2-5; D possibly corresponds to TRBD2 (6 bases). The CDR3 contains 15 residues. Germline V gives CDR1 SGHRS, CDR2 YFSETQ. Trimming pared 5 bases from V and 0 bases from J, leaving 14 bases between. This CDR3 is CASRIGGRYQETQYF. CDR3 nucleotides: TGCGCCAGCAGGATCGGGGGTCGATACCAAGAGACCCAGTACTTC.

This clone appeared once. V is TRBV11-2 and J is TRBJ1-1; D may be TRBD1 (5 bases). Trimming stripped 1 base from V and 3 bases from J, with 15 bases between. This CDR3 region has 16 residues. CDR1 is SGHAT and CDR2 is FQNNGV in the germline V gene. This CDR3 reads CASSLGRAVRDTEAFF. Written as DNA, the CDR3 is TGTGCCAGCAGCTTAGGCAGGGCGGTTCGGGACACTGAAGCTTTCTTT.

The CDR3 loop is CASSLFGEQFF. Here the CDR3 DNA reads TGTGCCAGCAGCTTGTTCGGGGAGCAGTTCTTC. The chain is built from TRBV5-4 and TRBJ2-1; D call uncertain. V lost 1 base and J lost 10, with 6 bases in between. The germline V gene encodes CDR1 SGHNT and CDR2 YYREEE (reference sequence). This CDR3 has 11 amino acids.

The sample holds one count of this clone. The chain links TRBV28 to TRBJ1-1; the D is unclear. Trimming pared 1 base from V and 4 bases from J, leaving 10 bases between. The CDR3 consists of 14 residues. Germline V CDR1 and CDR2: MDHEN, SYDVKM. The CDR3 is CASSLFLESTEAFF. The CDR3 DNA follows: TGTGCCAGCAGTTTATTTCTTGAGAGCACTGAAGCTTTCTTT.

This clone showed up just once. This chain joins TRBV9 and TRBJ2-5; TRBD1 matches at 9 bases. The V segment lost 4 bases and the J segment 5 bases; nucleotides outside the gene matches: 9. There are 15 residues in the CDR3. CDR1 and CDR2 from the germline V gene are SGDLS and YYNGEE. CDR3 nucleotides: TGTGCCAGCAGCATACAGGGGGCGGTCGGGGAGACCCAGTACTTC. Protein product: CASSIQGAVGETQYF.

Notes on this clone: In this CDR3 the conserved last residue, phenylalanine or tryptophan, is missing, so a read error is likely. J is TRBJ2-3 and V is TRBV11-2; possibly TRBD2 for D (6 bases). V was shortened by 0 bases and J by 4 bases, with 14 bases between the two germline ends. The CDR3 totals 16 residues. CDR1 is SGHAT, CDR2 FQNNGV, per germline. The DNA of the CDR3 is TGTGCCAGCAGCTTAGAGGGGGTCTGGGAGGCAGATACGCAGTATTCT. Translating gives CASSLEGVWEADTQYS.

This sequence joins TRBV27 and TRBJ1-5; possibly TRBD1 for D (6 bases). The CDR3 extends over 16 amino acids. V was clipped by 8 bases and J by 1 base, with 18 bases between them. Germline CDR1 reads MNHEY; CDR2 reads SMNVEV (reference sequence). The CDR3 coding sequence is TGTGCCAGCGGCCCGGCGTCGGGGGCGAGCAATCAGCCCCAGCATTTT. Its translation: CASGPASGASNQPQHF.

The genes are TRBV7-9 and TRBJ2-3, with a tentative D call TRBD2 (7 bases). CDR3 length: 14 residues. Germline V gene data show CDR1 as SEHNR and CDR2 as FQNEAQ (reference sequence). The ends were cut back, 5 bases at V and 6 bases at J, with 15 bases in the middle. The CDR3 DNA follows: TGTGCCAGCAGCACCCCCCGGGGGGCGGATACGCAGTATTTT. Translation gives CASSTPRGADTQYF.

The chain joins TRBV27 to TRBJ2-1; D perhaps matches TRBD2 (6 bases). The V gene lost 6 bases and the J gene lost 0 bases, with 12 bases spanning the gap. Germline-derived CDR1 and CDR2 are MNHEY and SMNVEV (reference sequence). The CDR3 has 15 residues. The CDR3 protein is CASRPRGSSYNEQFF. DNA of the CDR3: TGTGCCAGCAGGCCCCGGGGGAGCTCCTACAATGAGCAGTTCTTC.

The genes are TRBV5-1 and TRBJ2-5; possibly TRBD1 or TRBD2 for D (6 bases each). The germline V and J ends were trimmed by 4 bases and 5 bases, with 18 bases remaining between them. Per the germline V gene, CDR1 is SGHRS and CDR2 is YFSETQ. The CDR3 covers 15 residues. This CDR3 is CASSRRAEGEETQYF. In DNA form, the CDR3 reads TGCGCCAGCAGCCGACGAGCGGAGGGGGAGGAGACCCAGTACTTC. Supplemented by reference TRBV5-1 and TRBJ2-5, the full variable domain reads KAGVTQTPRYLIKTRGQQVTLSCSPISGHRSVSWYQQTPGQGLQFLFEYFSETQRNKGNFPGRFSGRQFSNSRSEMNVSTLELGDSALYLCASSRRAEGEETQYFGPGTRLLVL.

This clone came up a few times. The genes are TRBV14 and TRBJ1-3; 7 nucleotides line up with TRBD1. Trimming removed 4 bases from V and 0 bases from J; junction bases left unmatched: 6. This CDR3 is 16 amino acids long. Germline V lookup: CDR1 SGHDN, CDR2 FVKESK. For the CDR3, the DNA is TGTGCCAGCAGCCGCGCGACAGGGAACTCTGGAAACACCATATATTTT. This sequence encodes CASSRATGNSGNTIYF.

The chain employs TRBV18 and TRBJ2-2; 9 bases line up with TRBD1. J lost 6 bases, V lost 2 bases, and 7 bases had no gene match. This CDR3 is built from 16 residues. Germline CDR1 is KGHSH and CDR2 is LQKENI. CDR3 sequence reads: CASSPRTGESAGELFF. The CDR3 region has the DNA TGTGCCAGCTCACCAAGGACAGGGGAGTCCGCCGGGGAGCTGTTTTTT.

In the case of this clone: Other DNA sequences of this sample code for an identical CDR3. The chain carries TRBV5-1 and TRBJ2-5; TRBD2 aligns across 10 bases. Per germline, CDR1 SGHRS and CDR2 YFSETQ. This CDR3 has 16 amino acids. The V segment lost 2 bases and the J segment 1 base; nucleotides outside the gene matches: 5. CDR3 region: CASSLRTSGIQETQYF. The CDR3 nucleotides are TGCGCCAGCAGCTTAAGGACTAGCGGTATCCAAGAGACCCAGTACTTC.